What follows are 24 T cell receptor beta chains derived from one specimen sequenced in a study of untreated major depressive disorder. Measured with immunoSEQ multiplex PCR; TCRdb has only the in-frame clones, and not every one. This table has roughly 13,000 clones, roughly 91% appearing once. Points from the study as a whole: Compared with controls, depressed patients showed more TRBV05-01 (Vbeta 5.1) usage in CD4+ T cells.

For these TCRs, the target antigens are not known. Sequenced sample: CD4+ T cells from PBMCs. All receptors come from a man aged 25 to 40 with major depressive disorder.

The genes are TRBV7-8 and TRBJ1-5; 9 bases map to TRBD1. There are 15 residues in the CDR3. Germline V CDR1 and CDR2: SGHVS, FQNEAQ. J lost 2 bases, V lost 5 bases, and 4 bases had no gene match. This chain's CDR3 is CASSLRDRGNQPQHF. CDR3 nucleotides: TGTGCCAGCAGCCTGCGGGACAGGGGCAATCAGCCCCAGCATTTT.

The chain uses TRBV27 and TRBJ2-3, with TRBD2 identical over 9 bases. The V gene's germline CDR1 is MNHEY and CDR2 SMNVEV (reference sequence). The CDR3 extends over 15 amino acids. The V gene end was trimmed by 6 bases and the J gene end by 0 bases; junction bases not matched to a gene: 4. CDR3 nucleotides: TGTGCCAGCAGATTAGGACTAGCGAGCACAGATACGCAGTATTTT. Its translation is CASRLGLASTDTQYF.

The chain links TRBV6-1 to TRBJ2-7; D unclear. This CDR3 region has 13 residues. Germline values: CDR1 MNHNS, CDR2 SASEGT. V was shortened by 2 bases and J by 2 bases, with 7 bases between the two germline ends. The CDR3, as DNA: TGTGCCAGCAGTGAAAGAGGAGCCTACGAGCAGTACTTC. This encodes CASSERGAYEQYF.

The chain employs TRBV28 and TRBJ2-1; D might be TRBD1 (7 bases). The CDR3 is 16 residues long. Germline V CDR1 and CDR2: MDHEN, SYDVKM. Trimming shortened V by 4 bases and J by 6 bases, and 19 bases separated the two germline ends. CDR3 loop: CASSSLTGRSGNEQFF. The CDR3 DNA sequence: TGTGCCAGCAGTTCCCTGACAGGGAGGTCCGGCAATGAGCAGTTCTTC.

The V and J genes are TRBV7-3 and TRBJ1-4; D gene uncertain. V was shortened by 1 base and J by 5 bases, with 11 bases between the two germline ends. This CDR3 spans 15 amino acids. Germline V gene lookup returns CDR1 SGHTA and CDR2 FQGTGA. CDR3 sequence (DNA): TGTGCCAGCAGCTTAAACGGACCCCAAAATGAAAAACTGTTTTTT. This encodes CASSLNGPQNEKLFF.

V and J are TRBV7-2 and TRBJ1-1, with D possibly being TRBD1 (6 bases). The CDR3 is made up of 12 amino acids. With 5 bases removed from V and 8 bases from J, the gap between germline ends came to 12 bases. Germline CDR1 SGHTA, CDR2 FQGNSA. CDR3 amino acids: CASSPLDREAFF. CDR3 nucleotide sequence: TGTGCCAGCAGCCCACTAGACAGGGAAGCTTTCTTT.

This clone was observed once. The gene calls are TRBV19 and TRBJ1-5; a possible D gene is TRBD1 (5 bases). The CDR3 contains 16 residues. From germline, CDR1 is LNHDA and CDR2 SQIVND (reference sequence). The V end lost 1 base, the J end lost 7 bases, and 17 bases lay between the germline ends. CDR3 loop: CASSIVSGTGGQPQHF. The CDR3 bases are TGTGCCAGTAGTATAGTATCTGGGACCGGCGGCCAGCCCCAGCATTTT.

The CDR3 is CASSLVSGETQYF. The DNA of the CDR3 is TGTGCCAGCAGCTTAGTGTCGGGAGAGACCCAGTACTTC. The V call is TRBV7-6, the J call TRBJ2-5; no clear D. V was cut by 1 base and J by 4 bases, with 7 bases left in between. The CDR3 length is 13 residues. Germline V lookup: CDR1 SGHVS, CDR2 FNYEAQ. The variable domain in full, completed from reference TRBV7-6 and TRBJ2-5, reads GAGVSQSPRYKVTKRGQDVALRCDPISGHVSLYWYRQALGQGPEFLTYFNYEAQQDKSGLPNDRFSAERPEGSISTLTIQRTEQRDSAMYRCASSLVSGETQYFGPGTRLLVL.

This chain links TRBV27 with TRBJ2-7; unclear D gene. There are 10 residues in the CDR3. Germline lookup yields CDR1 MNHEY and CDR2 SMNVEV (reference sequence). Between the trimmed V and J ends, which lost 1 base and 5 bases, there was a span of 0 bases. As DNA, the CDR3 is TGTGCCAGCAGTTTATACGAGCAGTACTTC. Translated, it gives CASSLYEQYF.

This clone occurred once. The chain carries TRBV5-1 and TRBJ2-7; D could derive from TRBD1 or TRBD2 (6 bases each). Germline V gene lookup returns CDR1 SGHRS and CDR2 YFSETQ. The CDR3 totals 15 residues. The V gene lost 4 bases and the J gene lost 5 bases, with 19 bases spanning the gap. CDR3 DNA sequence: TGCGCCAGCAGCGGGGGGACATCCCTAGGGCACGAGCAGTACTTC. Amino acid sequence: CASSGGTSLGHEQYF.

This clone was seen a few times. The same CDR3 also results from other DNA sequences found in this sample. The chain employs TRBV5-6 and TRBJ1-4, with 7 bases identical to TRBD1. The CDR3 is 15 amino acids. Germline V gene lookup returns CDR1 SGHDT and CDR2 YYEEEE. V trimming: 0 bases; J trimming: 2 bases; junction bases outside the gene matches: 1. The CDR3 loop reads CASSLGQGTNEKLFF. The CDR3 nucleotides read TGTGCCAGCAGCTTGGGACAGGGCACTAATGAAAAACTGTTTTTT.

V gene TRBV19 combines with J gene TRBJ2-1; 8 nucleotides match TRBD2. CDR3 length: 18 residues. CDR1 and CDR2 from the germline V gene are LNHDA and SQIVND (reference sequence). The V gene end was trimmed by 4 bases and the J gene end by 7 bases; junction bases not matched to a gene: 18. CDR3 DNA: TGTGCCAGTAGTACCGGACTAGCTCTCGGGAACAAGGCAAATGAGCAGTTCTTC. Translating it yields CASSTGLALGNKANEQFF.

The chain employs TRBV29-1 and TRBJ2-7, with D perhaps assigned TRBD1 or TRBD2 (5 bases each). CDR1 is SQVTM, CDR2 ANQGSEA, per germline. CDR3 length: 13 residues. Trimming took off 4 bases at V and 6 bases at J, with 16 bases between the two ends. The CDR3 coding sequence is TGCAGCGTTGGTGAAAGCGGCAGGGTCGAGCAGTACTTC. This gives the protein CSVGESGRVEQYF.

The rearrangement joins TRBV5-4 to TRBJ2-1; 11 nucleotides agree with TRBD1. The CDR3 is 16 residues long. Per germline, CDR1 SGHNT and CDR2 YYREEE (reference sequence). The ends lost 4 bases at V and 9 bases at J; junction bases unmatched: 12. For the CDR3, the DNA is TGTGCCAGCAGCCCTCTTACCGGGACAGGGGGGTTTGAGCAGTTCTTC. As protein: CASSPLTGTGGFEQFF. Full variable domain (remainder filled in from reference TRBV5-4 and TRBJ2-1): ETGVTQSPTHLIKTRGQQVTLRCSSQSGHNTVSWYQQALGQGPQFIFQYYREEENGRGNFPPRFSGLQFPNYSSELNVNALELDDSALYLCASSPLTGTGGFEQFFGPGTRLTVL.

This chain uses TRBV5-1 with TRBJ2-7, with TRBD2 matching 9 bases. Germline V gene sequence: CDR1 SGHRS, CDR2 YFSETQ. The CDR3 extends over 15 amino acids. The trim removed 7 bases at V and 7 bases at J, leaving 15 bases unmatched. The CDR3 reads CASARGGEGAVEQYF. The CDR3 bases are TGCGCCAGCGCGCGGGGGGGCGAAGGGGCCGTGGAGCAGTACTTC.

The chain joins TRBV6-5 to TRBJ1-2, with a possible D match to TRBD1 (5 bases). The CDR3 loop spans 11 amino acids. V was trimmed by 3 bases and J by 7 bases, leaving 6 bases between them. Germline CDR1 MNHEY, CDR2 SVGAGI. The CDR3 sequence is CASSYGGGYTF. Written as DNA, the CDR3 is TGTGCCAGCAGTTATGGGGGTGGCTACACCTTC.

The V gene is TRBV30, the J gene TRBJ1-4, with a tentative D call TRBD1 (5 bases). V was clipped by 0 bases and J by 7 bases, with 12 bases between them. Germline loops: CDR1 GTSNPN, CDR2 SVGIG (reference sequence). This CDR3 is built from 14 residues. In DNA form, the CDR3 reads TGTGCCTGGAGTGTAAGGGGATGGAGTGAAAAACTGTTTTTT. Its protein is CAWSVRGWSEKLFF.

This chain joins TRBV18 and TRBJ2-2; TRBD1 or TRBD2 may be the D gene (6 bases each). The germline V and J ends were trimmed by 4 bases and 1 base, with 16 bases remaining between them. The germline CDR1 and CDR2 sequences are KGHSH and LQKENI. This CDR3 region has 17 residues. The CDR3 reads CASSQRGVGQNTGELFF. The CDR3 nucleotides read TGTGCCAGCTCACAGAGGGGGGTCGGACAGAACACCGGGGAGCTGTTTTTT.

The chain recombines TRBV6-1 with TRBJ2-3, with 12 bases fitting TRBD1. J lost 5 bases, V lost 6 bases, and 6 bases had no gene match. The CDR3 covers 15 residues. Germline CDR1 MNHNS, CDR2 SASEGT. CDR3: CASSRDRGQGDTQYF. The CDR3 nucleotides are TGTGCCAGCAGCCGGGACAGGGGGCAAGGAGATACGCAGTATTTT.

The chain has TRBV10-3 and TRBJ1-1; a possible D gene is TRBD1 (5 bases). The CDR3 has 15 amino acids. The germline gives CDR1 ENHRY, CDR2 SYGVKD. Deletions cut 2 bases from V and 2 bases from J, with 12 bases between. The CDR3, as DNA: TGTGCCATCAGTGAGCCGGGACGGGAAAACACTGAAGCTTTCTTT. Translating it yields CAISEPGRENTEAFF.

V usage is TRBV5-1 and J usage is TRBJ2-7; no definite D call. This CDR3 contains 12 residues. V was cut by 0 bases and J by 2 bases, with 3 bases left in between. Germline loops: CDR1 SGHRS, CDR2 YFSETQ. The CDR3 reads CASSLVAYEQYF. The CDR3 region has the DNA TGCGCCAGCAGCTTGGTGGCCTACGAGCAGTACTTC.

CDR3 in amino acids: CALTGTAREAYGYTF. CDR3 DNA: TGTGCTTTGACAGGGACGGCCCGGGAGGCCTATGGCTACACCTTC. The chain recombines TRBV30 with TRBJ1-2, with 7 bases identical to TRBD1. The germline CDR1 and CDR2 sequences are GTSNPN and SVGIG (reference sequence). There are 15 residues in the CDR3. Looking up the rest from reference TRBV30 and TRBJ1-2 gives the full variable domain: SQTIHQWPATLVQPVGSPLSLECTVEGTSNPNLYWYRQAAGRGLQLLFYSVGIGQISSEVPQNLSASRPQDRQFILSSKKLLLSDSGFYLCALTGTAREAYGYTFGSGTRLTVV.

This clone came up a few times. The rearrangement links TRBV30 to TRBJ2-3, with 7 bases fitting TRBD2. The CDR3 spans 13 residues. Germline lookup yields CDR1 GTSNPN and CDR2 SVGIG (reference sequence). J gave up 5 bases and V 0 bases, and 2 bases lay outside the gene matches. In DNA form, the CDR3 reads TGTGCCTGGAGTGTAGCTAGCGGAGATACGCAGTATTTT. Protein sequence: CAWSVASGDTQYF.

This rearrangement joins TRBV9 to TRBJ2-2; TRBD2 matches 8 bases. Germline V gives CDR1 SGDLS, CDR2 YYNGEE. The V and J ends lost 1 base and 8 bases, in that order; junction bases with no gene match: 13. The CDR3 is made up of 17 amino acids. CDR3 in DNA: TGTGCCAGCAGCGTAAAAAGCAGTAGCGGGGCTTTGGGGGAGCTGTTTTTT. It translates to CASSVKSSSGALGELFF.